This TCR beta chain was identified during a study of blood T cells in healthy people across ages. The CDR3 consists of 14 residues. Caucasian, healthy and from Russia, the donors were aged between about 6 and 90. Alongside a J-beta primer mix, a sample-barcoded 5' primer served in a second PCR lasting roughly 6 to 11 cycles. Sequencing of every sample gave 2.5 million or more CDR3-containing paired-end reads. TCRdb reanalysed the 5' RACE reads using MiXCR and keeps one entry per CDR3 protein. Here the sample spans hundreds of thousands of distinct CDR3 sequences, approximately 43% being singletons. About this clonotype itself: The junction does not match germline at one end; this may be a read error.

This sequence was found in a woman aged 55 to 70 in good health. The rearrangement uses TRBV12-3 or TRBV12-4 and TRBJ1-2, with D uncertain. Sequenced input: blood. DNA for the CDR3: TGTGTCAGCAGTTTTGTGGGTGATAGCTATGGCTACACCTTC. It encodes CVSSFVGDSYGYTF.